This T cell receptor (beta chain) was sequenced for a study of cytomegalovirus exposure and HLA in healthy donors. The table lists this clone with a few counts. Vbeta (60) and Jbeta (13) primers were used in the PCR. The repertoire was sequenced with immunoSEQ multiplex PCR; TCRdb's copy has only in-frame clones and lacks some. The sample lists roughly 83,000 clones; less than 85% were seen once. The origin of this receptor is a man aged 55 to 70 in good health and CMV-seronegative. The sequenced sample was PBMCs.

CDR3 coding DNA: TGTGCCAGCCGAGCCCAGGGGGCGAACGAGCAGTACTTC. As protein: CASRAQGANEQYF. V is TRBV5-8 and J is TRBJ2-7, with TRBD1 matching 8 bases. Germline V CDR1 and CDR2: SGHTS, YDEGEE. V lost 7 bases, J lost 5 bases, and 8 bases stayed unmatched. The CDR3 covers 13 residues. Complete variable domain (other parts from reference TRBV5-8 and TRBJ2-7): EAGVTQSPTHLIKTRGQQATLRCSPISGHTSVYWYQQALGLGLQFLLWYDEGEERNRGNFPPRFSGRQFPNYSSELNVNALELEDSALYLCASRAQGANEQYFGPGTRLTVT.